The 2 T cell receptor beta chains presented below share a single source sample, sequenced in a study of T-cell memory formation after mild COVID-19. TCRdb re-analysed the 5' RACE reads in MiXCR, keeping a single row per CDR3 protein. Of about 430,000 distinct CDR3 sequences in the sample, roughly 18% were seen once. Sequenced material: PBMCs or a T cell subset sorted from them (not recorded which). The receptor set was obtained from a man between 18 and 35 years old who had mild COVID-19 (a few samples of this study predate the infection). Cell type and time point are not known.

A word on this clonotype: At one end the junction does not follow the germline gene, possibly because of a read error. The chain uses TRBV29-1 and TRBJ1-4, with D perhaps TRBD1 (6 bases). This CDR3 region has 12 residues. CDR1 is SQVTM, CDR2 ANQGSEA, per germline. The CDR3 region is CSVGGHLEKLSF. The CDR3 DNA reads TGCAGCGTTGGGGGACATCTTGAAAAACTGTCTTTT.

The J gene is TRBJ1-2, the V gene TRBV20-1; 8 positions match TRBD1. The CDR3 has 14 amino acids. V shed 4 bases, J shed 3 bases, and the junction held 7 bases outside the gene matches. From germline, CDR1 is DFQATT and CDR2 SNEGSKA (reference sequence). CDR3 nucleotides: TGCAGTGCTAAAACTACAGGGGGAGACTATGGCTACACCTTC. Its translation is CSAKTTGGDYGYTF.